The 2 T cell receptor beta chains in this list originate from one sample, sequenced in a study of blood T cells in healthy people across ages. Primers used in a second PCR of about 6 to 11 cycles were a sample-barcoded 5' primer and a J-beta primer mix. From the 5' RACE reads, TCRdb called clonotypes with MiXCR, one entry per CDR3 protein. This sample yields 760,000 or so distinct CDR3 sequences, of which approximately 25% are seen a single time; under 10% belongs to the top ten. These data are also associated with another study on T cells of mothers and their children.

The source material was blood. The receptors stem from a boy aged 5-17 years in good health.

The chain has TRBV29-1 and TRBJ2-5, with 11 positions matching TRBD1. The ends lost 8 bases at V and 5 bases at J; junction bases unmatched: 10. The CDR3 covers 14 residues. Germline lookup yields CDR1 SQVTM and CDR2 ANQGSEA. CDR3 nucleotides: TGCAGCTTTACCGGACAGGGGGCGAAGGAGACCCAGTACTTC. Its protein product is CSFTGQGAKETQYF.

The CDR3 protein is CSAGSGSGETQYF. DNA for the CDR3: TGCAGCGCCGGTAGCGGGAGCGGGGAGACCCAGTACTTC. The J gene is TRBJ2-1, the V gene TRBV29-1; TRBD2 agrees at 9 bases. The J call could be wrong; TRBJ2-5 is a better fit for the DNA end. Germline CDR1 is SQVTM and CDR2 is ANQGSEA. The CDR3 has 13 residues.